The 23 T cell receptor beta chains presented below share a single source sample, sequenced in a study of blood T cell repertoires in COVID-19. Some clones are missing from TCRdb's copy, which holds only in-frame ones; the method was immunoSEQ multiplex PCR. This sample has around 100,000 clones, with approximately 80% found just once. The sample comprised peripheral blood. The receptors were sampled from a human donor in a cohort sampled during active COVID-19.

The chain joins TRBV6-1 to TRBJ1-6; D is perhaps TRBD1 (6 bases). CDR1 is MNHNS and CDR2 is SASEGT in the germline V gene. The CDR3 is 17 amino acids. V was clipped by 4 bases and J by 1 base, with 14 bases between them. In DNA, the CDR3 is TGTGCCAGCAGTGCCCTGGGAGGGGGGTCCTATAATTCACCCCTCCACTTT. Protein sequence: CASSALGGGSYNSPLHF.

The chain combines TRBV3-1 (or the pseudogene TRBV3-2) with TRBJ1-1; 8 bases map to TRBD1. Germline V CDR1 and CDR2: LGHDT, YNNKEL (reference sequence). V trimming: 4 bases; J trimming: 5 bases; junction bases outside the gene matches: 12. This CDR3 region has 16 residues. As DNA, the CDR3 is TGTGCCAGCAGCCCTACCCCGGACAGGGAGGGAACTGAAGCTTTCTTT. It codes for CASSPTPDREGTEAFF.

The DNA for the CDR3 is TGTGCCAGCAGTCGACTAGCTCTTACAGATACGCAGTATTTT. As protein: CASSRLALTDTQYF. This chain connects TRBV11-3 to TRBJ2-3; 7 bases fit TRBD2. CDR1 is SGHNT and CDR2 is YENEEA in the germline V gene. V lost 6 bases to trimming and J lost 3 bases; unmatched junction nucleotides: 6. This CDR3 is 14 amino acids long.

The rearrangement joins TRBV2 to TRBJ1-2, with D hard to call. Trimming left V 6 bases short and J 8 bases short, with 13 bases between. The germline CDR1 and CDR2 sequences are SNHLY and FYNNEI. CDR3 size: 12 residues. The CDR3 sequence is CASSPQSGGYTF. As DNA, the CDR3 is TGTGCCAGCAGCCCCCAGAGCGGGGGCTACACCTTC.

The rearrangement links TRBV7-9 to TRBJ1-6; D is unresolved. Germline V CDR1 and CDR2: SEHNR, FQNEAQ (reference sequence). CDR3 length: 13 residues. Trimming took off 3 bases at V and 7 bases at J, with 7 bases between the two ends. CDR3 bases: TGTGCCAGCAGCTTGCAGGAAAATTCACCCCTCCACTTT. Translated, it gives CASSLQENSPLHF.

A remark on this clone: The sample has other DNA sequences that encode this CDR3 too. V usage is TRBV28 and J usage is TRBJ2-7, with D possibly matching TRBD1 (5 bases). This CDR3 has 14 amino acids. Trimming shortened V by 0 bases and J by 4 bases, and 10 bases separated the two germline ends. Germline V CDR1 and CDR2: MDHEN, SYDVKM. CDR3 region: CASSLWEQEYEQYF. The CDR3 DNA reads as TGTGCCAGCAGTTTATGGGAACAGGAATACGAGCAGTACTTC.

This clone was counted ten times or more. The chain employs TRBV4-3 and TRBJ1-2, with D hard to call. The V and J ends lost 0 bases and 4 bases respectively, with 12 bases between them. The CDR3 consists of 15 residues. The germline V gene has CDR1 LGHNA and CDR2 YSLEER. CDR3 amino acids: CASSQERPGLYGYTF. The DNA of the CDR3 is TGCGCCAGCAGCCAAGAACGACCCGGACTCTATGGCTACACCTTC.

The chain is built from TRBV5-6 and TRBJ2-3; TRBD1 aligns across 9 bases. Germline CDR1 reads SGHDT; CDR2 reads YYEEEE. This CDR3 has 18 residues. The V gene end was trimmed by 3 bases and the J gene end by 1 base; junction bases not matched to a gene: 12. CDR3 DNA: TGTGCCAGCAGCTCTACCGGGACAGGGTGGTGGCGCACAGATACGCAGTATTTT. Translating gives CASSSTGTGWWRTDTQYF.

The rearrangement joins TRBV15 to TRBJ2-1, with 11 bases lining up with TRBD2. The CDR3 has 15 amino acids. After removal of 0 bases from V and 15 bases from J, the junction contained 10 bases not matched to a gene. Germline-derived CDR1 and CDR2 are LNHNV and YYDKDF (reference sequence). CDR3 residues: CATSRDRVAGGYAFF. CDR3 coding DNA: TGTGCCACCAGCAGAGATAGGGTAGCGGGGGGGTACGCGTTCTTC.

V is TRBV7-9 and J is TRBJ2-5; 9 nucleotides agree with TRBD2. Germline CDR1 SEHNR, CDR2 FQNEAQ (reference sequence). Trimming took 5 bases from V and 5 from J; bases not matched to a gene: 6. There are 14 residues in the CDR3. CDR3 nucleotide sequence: TGTGCCAGCAGCCGTTCTAGCGGGGCTGAGACCCAGTACTTC. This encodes CASSRSSGAETQYF.

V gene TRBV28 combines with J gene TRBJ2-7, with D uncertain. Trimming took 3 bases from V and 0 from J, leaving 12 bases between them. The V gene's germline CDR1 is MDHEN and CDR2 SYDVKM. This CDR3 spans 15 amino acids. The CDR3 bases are TGTGCCAGCAGTTTTACCGGTTACAGCTCCTACGAGCAGTACTTC. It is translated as CASSFTGYSSYEQYF.

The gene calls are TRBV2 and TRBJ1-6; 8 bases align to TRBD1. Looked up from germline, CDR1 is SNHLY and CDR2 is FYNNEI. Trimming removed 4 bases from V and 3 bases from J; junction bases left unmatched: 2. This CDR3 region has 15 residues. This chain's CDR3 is CASSGGQGYNSPLHF. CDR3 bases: TGTGCCAGCAGTGGTGGACAGGGCTATAATTCACCCCTCCACTTT. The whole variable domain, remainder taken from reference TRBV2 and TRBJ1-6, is EPEVTQTPSHQVTQMGQEVILRCVPISNHLYFYWYRQILGQKVEFLVSFYNNEISEKSEIFDDQFSVERPDGSNFTLKIRSTKLEDSAMYFCASSGGQGYNSPLHFGNGTRLTVT.

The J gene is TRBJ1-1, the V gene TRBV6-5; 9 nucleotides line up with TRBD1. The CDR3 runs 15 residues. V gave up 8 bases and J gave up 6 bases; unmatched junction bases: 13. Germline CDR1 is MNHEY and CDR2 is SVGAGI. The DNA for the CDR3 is TGTGCCAGCCAATTGGGGACAGGGCGTTCGTCTGAAGCTTTCTTT. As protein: CASQLGTGRSSEAFF.

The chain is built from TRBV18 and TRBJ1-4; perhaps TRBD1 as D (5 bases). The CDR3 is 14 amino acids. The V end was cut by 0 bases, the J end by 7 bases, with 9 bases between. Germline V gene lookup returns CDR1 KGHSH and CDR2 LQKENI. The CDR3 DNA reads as TGTGCCAGCTCACCACCAGGGGTCGGTGAAAAACTGTTTTTT. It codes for CASSPPGVGEKLFF.

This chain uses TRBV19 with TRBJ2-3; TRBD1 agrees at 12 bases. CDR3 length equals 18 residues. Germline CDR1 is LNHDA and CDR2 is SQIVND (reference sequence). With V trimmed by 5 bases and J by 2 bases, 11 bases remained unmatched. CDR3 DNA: TGTGCCAGTAGTGCCGGGACAGGGGGCCTCCCTTACACAGATACGCAGTATTTT. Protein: CASSAGTGGLPYTDTQYF. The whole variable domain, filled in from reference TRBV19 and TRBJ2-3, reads DGGITQSPKYLFRKEGQNVTLSCEQNLNHDAMYWYRQDPGQGLRLIYYSQIVNDFQKGDIAEGYSVSREKKESFPLTVTSAQKNPTAFYLCASSAGTGGLPYTDTQYFGPGTRLTVL.

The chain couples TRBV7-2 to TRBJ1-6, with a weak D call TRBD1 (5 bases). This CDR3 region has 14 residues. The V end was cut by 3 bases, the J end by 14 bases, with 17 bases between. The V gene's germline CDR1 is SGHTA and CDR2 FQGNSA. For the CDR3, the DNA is TGTGCCAGCAGCTTGGATTCGGAGGGGTCAACCCTCCACTTT. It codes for CASSLDSEGSTLHF.

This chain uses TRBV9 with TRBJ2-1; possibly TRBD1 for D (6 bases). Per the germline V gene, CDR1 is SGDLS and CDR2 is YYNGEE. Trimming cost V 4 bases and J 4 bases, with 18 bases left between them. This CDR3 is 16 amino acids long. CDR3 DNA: TGTGCCAGCAGCACAACGATCGACAGGACTTACAATGAGCAGTTCTTC. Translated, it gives CASSTTIDRTYNEQFF.

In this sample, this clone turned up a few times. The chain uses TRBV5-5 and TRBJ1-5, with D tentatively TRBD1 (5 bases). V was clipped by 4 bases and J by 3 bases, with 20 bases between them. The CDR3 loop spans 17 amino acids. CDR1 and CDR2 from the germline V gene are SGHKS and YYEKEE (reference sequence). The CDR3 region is CASSHDSPSIPNQPQHF. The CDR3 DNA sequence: TGTGCCAGCAGCCACGACAGCCCCTCAATTCCCAATCAGCCCCAGCATTTT.

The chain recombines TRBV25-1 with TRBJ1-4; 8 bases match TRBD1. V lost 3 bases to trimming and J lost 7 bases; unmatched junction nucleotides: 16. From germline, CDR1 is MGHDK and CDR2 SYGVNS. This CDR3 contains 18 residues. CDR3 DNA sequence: TGTGCCAGCAGTGATCCAAGGACAGGGTCCTTTTTGTCTGAAAAACTGTTTTTT. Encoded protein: CASSDPRTGSFLSEKLFF.

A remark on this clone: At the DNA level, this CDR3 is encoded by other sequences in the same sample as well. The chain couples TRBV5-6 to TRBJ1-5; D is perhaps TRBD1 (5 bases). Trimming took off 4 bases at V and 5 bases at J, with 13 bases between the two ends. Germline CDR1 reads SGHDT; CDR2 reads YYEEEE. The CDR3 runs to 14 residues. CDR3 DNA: TGTGCCAGCAGCCTGGCCGGGGGAGATCAGCCCCAGCATTTT. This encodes CASSLAGGDQPQHF.

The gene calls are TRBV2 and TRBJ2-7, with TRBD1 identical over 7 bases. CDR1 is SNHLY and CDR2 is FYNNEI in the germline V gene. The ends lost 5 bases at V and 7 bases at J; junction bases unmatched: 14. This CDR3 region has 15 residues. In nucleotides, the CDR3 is TGTGCCAGCAGTACTAACAGGGGCAGGACGGGAGAGCAGTACTTC. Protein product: CASSTNRGRTGEQYF.

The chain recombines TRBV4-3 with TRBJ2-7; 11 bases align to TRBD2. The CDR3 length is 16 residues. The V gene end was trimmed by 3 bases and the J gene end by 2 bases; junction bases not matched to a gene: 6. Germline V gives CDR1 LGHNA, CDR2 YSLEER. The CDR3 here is CASSQNAGLAAYEQYF. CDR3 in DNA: TGCGCCAGCAGCCAGAATGCGGGACTAGCGGCCTACGAGCAGTACTTC.

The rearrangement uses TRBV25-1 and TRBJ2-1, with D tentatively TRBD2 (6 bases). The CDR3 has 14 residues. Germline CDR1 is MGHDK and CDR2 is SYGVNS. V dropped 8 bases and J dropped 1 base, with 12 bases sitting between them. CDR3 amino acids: CASQVAGSYNEQFF. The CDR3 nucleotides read TGTGCCAGCCAGGTGGCGGGGTCCTACAATGAGCAGTTCTTC.